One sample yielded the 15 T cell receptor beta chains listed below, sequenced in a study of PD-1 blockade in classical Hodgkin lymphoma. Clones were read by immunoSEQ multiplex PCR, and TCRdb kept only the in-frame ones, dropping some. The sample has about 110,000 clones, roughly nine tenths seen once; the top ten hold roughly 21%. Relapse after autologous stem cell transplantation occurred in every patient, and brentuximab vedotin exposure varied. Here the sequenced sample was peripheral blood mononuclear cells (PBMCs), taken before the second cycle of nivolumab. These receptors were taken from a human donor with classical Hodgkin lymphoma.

CDR3 in DNA: TGTGCCAGCAGGCCAACGGGACTAGCGGGAGTAAACTCCTACGAGCAGTACTTC. Translating it yields CASRPTGLAGVNSYEQYF. This chain joins TRBV27 and TRBJ2-7; 14 bases line up with TRBD2. With 6 bases clipped from V and 0 bases from J, the junction kept 10 bases outside the gene matches. Germline assignment: CDR1 MNHEY and CDR2 SMNVEV (reference sequence). The CDR3 runs 18 residues.

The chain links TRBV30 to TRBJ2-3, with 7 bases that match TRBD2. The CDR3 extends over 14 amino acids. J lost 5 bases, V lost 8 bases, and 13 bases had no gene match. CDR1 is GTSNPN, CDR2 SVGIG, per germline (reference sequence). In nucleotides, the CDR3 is TGTGCCGGGCTCAAAGCGGGAAGGGGAGATACGCAGTATTTT. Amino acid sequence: CAGLKAGRGDTQYF.

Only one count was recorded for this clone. The CDR3 bases are TGCGCCAGCAGCCCAATTACTAGCGGGAGCTCCTACGAGCAGTACTTC. Translation: CASSPITSGSSYEQYF. J is TRBJ2-5 and V is TRBV4-1, with TRBD2 matching 11 bases. Gene TRBJ2-7 matches the end of the DNA better, so the J call may be wrong. Per the germline V gene, CDR1 is MGHRA and CDR2 is YSYEKL. The CDR3 is 16 amino acids.

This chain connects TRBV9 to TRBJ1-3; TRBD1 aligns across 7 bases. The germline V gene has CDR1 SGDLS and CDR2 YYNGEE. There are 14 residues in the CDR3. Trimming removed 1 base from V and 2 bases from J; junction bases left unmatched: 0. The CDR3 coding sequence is TGTGCCAGCAGCGTACAGGGGGCTGGAAACACCATATATTTT. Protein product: CASSVQGAGNTIYF. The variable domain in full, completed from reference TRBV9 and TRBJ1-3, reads DSGVTQTPKHLITATGQRVTLRCSPRSGDLSVYWYQQSLDQGLQFLIQYYNGEERAKGNILERFSAQQFPDLHSELNLSSLELGDSALYFCASSVQGAGNTIYFGEGSWLTVV.

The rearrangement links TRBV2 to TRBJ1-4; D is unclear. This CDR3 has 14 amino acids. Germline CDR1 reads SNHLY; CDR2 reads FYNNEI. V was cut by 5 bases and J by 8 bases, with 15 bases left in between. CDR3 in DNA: TGTGCCAGCAGTACTTCTCCCCGGACGGAAAAACTGTTTTTT. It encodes CASSTSPRTEKLFF.

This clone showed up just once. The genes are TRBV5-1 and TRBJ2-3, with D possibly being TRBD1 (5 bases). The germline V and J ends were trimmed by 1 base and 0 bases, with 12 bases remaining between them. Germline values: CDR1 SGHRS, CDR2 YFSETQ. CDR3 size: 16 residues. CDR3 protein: CASSLRGVGSTDTQYF. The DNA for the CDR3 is TGCGCCAGCAGCTTGAGGGGCGTCGGAAGCACAGATACGCAGTATTTT.

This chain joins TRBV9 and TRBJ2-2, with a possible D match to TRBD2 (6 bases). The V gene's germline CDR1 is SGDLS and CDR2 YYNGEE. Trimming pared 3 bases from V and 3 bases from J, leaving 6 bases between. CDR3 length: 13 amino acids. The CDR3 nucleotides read TGTGCCAGCAGCGCGGGGGACACCGGGGAGCTGTTTTTT. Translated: CASSAGDTGELFF.

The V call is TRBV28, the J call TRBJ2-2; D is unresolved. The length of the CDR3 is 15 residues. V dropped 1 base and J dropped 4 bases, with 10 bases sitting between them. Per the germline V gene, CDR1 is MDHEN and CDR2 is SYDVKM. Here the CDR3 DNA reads TGTGCCAGCAGTTTATATACTGTCGGCACCGGGGAGCTGTTTTTT. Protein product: CASSLYTVGTGELFF.

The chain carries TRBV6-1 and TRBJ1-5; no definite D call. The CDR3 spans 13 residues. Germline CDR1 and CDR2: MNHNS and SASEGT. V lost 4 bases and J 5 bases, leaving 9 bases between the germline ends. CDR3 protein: CASSVPGYQPQHF. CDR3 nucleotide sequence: TGTGCCAGCAGTGTCCCGGGGTATCAGCCCCAGCATTTT.

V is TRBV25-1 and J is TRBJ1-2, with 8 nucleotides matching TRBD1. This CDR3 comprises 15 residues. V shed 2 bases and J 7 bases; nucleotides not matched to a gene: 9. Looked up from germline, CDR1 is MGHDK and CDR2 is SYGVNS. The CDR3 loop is CASSEPTGQGGGYTF. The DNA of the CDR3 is TGTGCCAGCAGTGAACCCACTGGACAGGGCGGTGGCTACACCTTC.

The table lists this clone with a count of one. In DNA, the CDR3 is TGTGCCAGCAGCCTGCTCCGGGCGGGAGTATACAATGAGCAGTTCTTC. Residues: CASSLLRAGVYNEQFF. This sequence joins TRBV7-2 and TRBJ2-1, with TRBD2 matching 7 bases. CDR3 size: 16 residues. Per the germline V gene, CDR1 is SGHTA and CDR2 is FQGNSA. V lost 5 bases and J lost 4; bases outside the gene matches: 11.

The CDR3 region is CASSYSPSRQGQYF. The CDR3 bases are TGTGCCAGCAGTTACTCACCCTCGAGACAGGGCCAGTACTTC. The chain couples TRBV6-6 to TRBJ2-7; TRBD1 agrees at 7 bases. Per the germline V gene, CDR1 is MNHNY and CDR2 is SVGAGI (reference sequence). V was pared by 0 bases and J by 10 bases, with 9 bases of the junction left unmatched. The CDR3 contains 14 residues.

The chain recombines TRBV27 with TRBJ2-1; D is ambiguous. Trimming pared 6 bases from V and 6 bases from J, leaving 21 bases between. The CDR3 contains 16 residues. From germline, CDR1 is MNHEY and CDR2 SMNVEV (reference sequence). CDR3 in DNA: TGTGCCAGCAGCCCAATAGTAAGCTACGTCGTCAATGAGCAGTTCTTC. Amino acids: CASSPIVSYVVNEQFF.

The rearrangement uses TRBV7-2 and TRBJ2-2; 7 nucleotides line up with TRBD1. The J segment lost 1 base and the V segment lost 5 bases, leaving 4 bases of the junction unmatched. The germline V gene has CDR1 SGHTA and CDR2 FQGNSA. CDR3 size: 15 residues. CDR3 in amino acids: CASSLGTVNTGELFF. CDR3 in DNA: TGTGCCAGCAGCCTAGGGACAGTGAACACCGGGGAGCTGTTTTTT.

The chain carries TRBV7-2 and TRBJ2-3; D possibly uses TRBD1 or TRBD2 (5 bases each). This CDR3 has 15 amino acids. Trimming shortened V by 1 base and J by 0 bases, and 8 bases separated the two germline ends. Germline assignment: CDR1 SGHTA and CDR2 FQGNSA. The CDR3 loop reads CASSLGGVSTDTQYF. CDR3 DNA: TGTGCCAGCAGCTTAGGAGGGGTGAGCACAGATACGCAGTATTTT.